This TCR beta chain was documented in a study of blood T cell repertoires in COVID-19. Study-level information: The study drew acute and convalescent COVID-19 samples from the United States, Italy and Spain. PBMCs, B-cell-depleted T cells, or T cells provided the cDNA or gDNA that made up the material.

Clones were read by immunoSEQ multiplex PCR, and TCRdb kept only the in-frame ones, dropping some. This table has tens of thousands of clones, 84% appearing once. The CDR3 consists of 14 residues. V shed 2 bases and J shed 1 base, with 8 bases lying between them. Per the germline V gene, CDR1 is LGHNA and CDR2 is YSLEER. The source is a woman aged 45-60 years with acute or convalescent COVID-19. This sequence joins TRBV4-3 and TRBJ1-1; D is unresolved. What was sequenced was peripheral blood. The chain's CDR3 is CASSQSVRNTEAFF. CDR3 in DNA: TGCGCCAGCAGCCAATCCGTCAGGAACACTGAAGCTTTCTTT.